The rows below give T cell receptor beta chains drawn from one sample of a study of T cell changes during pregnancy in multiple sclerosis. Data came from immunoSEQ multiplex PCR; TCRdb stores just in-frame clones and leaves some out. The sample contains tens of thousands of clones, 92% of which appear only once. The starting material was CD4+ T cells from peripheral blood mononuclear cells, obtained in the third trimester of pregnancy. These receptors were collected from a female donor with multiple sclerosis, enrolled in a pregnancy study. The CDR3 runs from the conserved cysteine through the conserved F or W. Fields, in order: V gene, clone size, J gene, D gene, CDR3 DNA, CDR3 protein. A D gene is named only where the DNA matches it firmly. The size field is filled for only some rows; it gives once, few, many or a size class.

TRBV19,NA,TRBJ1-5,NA,TGTGCCAGTACCTCCTCCCTTGCAGGGTGGGGACTTAATCAGCCCCAGCATTTT,CASTSSLAGWGLNQPQHF
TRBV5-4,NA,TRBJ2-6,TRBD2,TGTGCCAGCAGCCCGGGGGGGTCTGGGGCCAACGTCCTGACTTTC,CASSPGGSGANVLTF
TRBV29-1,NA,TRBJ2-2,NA,TGCAGCGCGGTTTCTTCTCCCGGGGAGCTGTTTTTT,CSAVSSPGELFF
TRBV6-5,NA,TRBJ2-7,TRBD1,TGTGCCAGCCGGACAGGGGGCTCCTACGAGCAGTACTTC,CASRTGGSYEQYF
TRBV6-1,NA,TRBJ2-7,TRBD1,TGTGCCAGCAGTAACAGGGGGCGAGGTTACGAGCAGTACTTC,CASSNRGRGYEQYF
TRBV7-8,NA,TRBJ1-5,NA,TGTGCCAGCAGCTTATTATTAGCGGATAGCAATCAGCCCCAGCATTTT,CASSLLLADSNQPQHF
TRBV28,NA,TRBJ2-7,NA,TGTGCCAGCACCACTATGCCCGGGGGGCTCTACGAGCAGTACTTC,CASTTMPGGLYEQYF
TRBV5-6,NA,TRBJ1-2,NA,TGTGCCAGCAGCTTGGGACAGCAAAACTATGGCTACACCTTC,CASSLGQQNYGYTF
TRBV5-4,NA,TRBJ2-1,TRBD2,TGTGCCAGCAGCTTGGGACTAGCGGGAGGAAGGGGCAATGAGCAGTTCTTC,CASSLGLAGGRGNEQFF
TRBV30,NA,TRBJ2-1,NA,TGTGCCTGGCGAGAAGATCTCTACAATGAGCAGTTCTTC,CAWREDLYNEQFF
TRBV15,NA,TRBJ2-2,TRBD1,TGTGCCACCAGCCGCAGGACAGGGACGAACACCGGGGAGCTGTTTTTT,CATSRRTGTNTGELFF
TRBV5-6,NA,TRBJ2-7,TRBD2,TGTGCCAGCAGCTTGGTTGGACTAGCACGCACCTACGAGCAGTACTTC,CASSLVGLARTYEQYF
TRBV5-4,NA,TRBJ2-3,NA,TGTGCCAGCAGCTTAGCAGGGCTCACAGATACGCAGTATTTT,CASSLAGLTDTQYF
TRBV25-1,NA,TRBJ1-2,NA,TGTGCCAGCAGTCAGGGGCTAGGCTATGGCTACACCTTC,CASSQGLGYGYTF
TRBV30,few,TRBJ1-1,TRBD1,TGTGCCTGGAGTCGGGACAGTGAAGCTTTCTTT,CAWSRDSEAFF
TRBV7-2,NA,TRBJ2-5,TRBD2,TGTGCCAGCAGCTCCCAGGGCGGGAGAAGGGGGACCCAGTACTTC,CASSSQGGRRGTQYF
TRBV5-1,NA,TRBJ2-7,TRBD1,TGCGCCAGCAGCCTACGTGGACAGGATGGCGAGCAGTACTTC,CASSLRGQDGEQYF
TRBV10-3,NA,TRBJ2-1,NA,TGTGCCATCAGTGAGTCGAGGGTAAACAATGAGCAGTTCTTC,CAISESRVNNEQFF
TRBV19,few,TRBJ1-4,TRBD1,TGTGCCAGTACCGACAGGGGAACTAATGAAAAACTGTTTTTT,CASTDRGTNEKLFF
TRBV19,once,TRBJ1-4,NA,TGTGCCAGTAGTGGTGCAGGGCAAAATGAAAAACTGTTTTTT,CASSGAGQNEKLFF
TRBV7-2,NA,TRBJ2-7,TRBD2,TGTGCCAGCAGCATCTTTGGGACTAGCGGGAGGGGTACCTACGAGCAGTACTTC,CASSIFGTSGRGTYEQYF
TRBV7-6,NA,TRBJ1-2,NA,TGTGCCAGCAGCTTAGAGCCAGGGGCGGGCTATGGCTACACCTTC,CASSLEPGAGYGYTF
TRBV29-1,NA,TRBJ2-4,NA,TGCAGCGTGACGGACTTTCCTCTAGCCAAAAACATTCAGTACTTC,CSVTDFPLAKNIQYF
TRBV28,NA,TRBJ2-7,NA,TGTGCCAGCACCCTAGGGGGACCAACCTACGAGCAGTACTTC,CASTLGGPTYEQYF
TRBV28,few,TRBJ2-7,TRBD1,TGTGCCAGCAGTCCAGGGGACAGGGCTTCCTACGAGCAGTACTTC,CASSPGDRASYEQYF
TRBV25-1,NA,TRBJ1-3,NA,TGTGCCAGCACTAAGGATGGAGCTCCTGGAAACACCATATATTTT,CASTKDGAPGNTIYF
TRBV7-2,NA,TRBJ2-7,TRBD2,TGTGCCAGCAGCCAAACTCCGGGAGGGTTCTACGAGCAGTACTTC,CASSQTPGGFYEQYF